This note documents a single TCR beta chain sequence. The antigen remains unidentified. V was clipped by 6 bases and J by 2 bases; unmatched bases: 6. Germline assignment: CDR1 SGHRS and CDR2 YFSETQ. The CDR3 is 15 amino acids. Expressed TCRB transcripts were sequenced because the isolated RNA had all been reverse transcribed beforehand. Profiling relied on immunoSEQ multiplex PCR, and the TCRdb table lists in-frame clones only, not all of them. The repertoire holds 130,000 to 150,000 clones, with about 51% as singletons. Cell sorting via CD45RO/CCR7/CD25/CD127/CD95/CD27 was performed to obtain CD4+ naive, central memory, regulatory and stem cell-like memory cells. The data originate from a study of beta chain features in type 1 diabetes. Study overall: Patients and healthy donors were similar in age, gender and cell yields. Study conclusions and caveats: Any PCR bias toward short templates would affect both groups alike.

This chain links TRBV5-1 with TRBJ2-3; 10 nucleotides align to TRBD2. This sequence was found in a man younger than 30 in good health. Material: Tregs from blood. This CDR3 is CASKGTSVTTDTQYF. CDR3 DNA: TGCGCCAGCAAAGGGACTAGCGTGACCACAGATACGCAGTATTTT.